This TCR beta chain was retrieved from a study of immune cell composition in non-small cell lung cancer. Notes on the study in general: TIL tumour reactivity correlated with maximal tumour-associated clone frequency in adenocarcinoma. Lung squamous cell carcinoma tumours had significantly higher top 10 clone scores and productive clonality than lung adenocarcinoma. Smoking pack-years did not significantly correlate with tumour TCR-beta clonality. Squamous carcinomas (around 80%) more often had tumour-associated clones >0.5% than adenocarcinomas (33%).

Generated by immunoSEQ multiplex PCR, the TCRdb table keeps only in-frame clones and is missing some. This sample has about 4,000 clones, with around 79% found just once. As regards this clone: Its antigen is undetermined.

Germline loops: CDR1 SGDLS, CDR2 YYNGEE. The CDR3 loop spans 13 amino acids. Trimming cost V 2 bases and J 7 bases, with 13 bases left between them. The chain recombines TRBV9 with TRBJ2-7, with unresolved D. This TCR was sampled from a human donor with non-small cell lung cancer. Sample: lung tumor tissue. This chain's CDR3 is CASSVSPLTEQYF. The CDR3 DNA sequence: TGTGCCAGCAGCGTTTCGCCCCTTACGGAGCAGTACTTC.